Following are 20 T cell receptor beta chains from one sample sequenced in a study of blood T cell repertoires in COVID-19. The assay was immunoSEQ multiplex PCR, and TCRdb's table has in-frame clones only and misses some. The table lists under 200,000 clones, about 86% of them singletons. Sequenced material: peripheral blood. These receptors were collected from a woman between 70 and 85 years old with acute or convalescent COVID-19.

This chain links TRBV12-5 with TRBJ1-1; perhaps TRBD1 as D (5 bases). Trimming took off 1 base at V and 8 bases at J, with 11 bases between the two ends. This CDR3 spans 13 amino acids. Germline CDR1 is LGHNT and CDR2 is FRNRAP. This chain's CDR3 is CASGLDPAGEAFF. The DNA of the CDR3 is TGTGCTAGTGGTTTGGACCCGGCAGGGGAAGCTTTCTTT.

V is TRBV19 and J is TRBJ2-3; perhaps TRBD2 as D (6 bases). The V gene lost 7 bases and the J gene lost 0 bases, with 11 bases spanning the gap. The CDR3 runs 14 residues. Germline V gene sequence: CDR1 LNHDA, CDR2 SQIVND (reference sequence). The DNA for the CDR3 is TGTGCCAGTACCCCCAGCGGGAGCACAGATACGCAGTATTTT. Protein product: CASTPSGSTDTQYF.

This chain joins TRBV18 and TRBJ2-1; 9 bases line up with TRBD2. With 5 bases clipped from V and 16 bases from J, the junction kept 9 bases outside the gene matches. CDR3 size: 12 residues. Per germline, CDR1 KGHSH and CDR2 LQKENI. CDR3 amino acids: CASSSKGLARFF. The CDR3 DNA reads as TGTGCCAGCTCATCCAAGGGACTAGCTCGATTCTTC.

CDR3 region: CASSERLLNTGELFF. The CDR3 DNA reads as TGTGCCAGCAGCGAACGACTGCTGAACACCGGGGAGCTGTTTTTT. The chain joins TRBV2 to TRBJ2-2; D not certain. The CDR3 spans 15 residues. Germline V gene data show CDR1 as SNHLY and CDR2 as FYNNEI. V lost 6 bases and J lost 1, with 12 bases in between.

The CDR3 coding sequence is TGTGCCAGCAATAACAGAGTTGACAACTATGGCTACACCTTC. The encoded protein is CASNNRVDNYGYTF. This rearrangement joins TRBV6-5 to TRBJ1-2, with no clear D. Germline-derived CDR1 and CDR2 are MNHEY and SVGAGI. This CDR3 is built from 14 residues. The germline V and J ends were trimmed by 7 bases and 2 bases, with 14 bases remaining between them.

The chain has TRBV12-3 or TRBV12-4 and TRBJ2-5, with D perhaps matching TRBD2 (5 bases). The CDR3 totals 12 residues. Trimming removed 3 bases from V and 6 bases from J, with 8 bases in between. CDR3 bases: TGTGCCAGCAGTTTCCCCGGGAAGACCCAGTACTTC. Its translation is CASSFPGKTQYF.

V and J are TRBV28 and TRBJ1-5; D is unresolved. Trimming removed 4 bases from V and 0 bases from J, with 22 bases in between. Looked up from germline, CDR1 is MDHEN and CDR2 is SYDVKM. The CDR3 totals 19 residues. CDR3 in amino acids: CASSSSYGGKGYSNQPQHF. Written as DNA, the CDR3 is TGTGCCAGCAGTTCCAGCTATGGAGGGAAGGGATATAGCAATCAGCCCCAGCATTTT.

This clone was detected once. CDR3 coding DNA: TGTGCCAGCAGCCATTCGCTGCGGGGGGAGACCCAGTACTTC. As protein: CASSHSLRGETQYF. The rearrangement uses TRBV3-1 (or the pseudogene TRBV3-2) and TRBJ2-5, with 7 bases that match TRBD2. Germline V CDR1 and CDR2: LGHDT, YNNKEL (reference sequence). J lost 5 bases, V lost 3 bases, and 6 bases had no gene match. There are 14 residues in the CDR3.

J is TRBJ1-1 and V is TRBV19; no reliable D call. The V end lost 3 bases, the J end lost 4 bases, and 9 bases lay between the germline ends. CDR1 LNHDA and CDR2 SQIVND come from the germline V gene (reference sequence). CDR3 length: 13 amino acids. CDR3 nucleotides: TGTGCCAGTAGTATTGGGCAGAGCACTGAAGCTTTCTTT. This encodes CASSIGQSTEAFF.

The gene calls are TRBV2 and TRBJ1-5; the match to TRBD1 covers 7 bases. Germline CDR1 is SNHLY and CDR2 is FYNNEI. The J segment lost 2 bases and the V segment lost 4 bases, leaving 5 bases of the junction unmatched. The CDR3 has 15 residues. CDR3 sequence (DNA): TGTGCCAGCAGTGGGACTGGGACAGGCAATCAGCCCCAGCATTTT. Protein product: CASSGTGTGNQPQHF.

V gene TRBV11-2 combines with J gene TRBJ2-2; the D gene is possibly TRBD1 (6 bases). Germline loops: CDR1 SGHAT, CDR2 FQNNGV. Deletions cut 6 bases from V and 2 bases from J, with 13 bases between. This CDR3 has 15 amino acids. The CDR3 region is CASSLTGTNTGELFF. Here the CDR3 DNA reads TGTGCCAGCAGTCTGACCGGGACAAACACCGGGGAGCTGTTTTTT. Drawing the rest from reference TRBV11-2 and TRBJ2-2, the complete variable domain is EAGVAQSPRYKIIEKRQSVAFWCNPISGHATLYWYQQILGQGPKLLIQFQNNGVVDDSQLPKDRFSAERLKGVDSTLKIQPAKLEDSAVYLCASSLTGTNTGELFFGEGSRLTVL.

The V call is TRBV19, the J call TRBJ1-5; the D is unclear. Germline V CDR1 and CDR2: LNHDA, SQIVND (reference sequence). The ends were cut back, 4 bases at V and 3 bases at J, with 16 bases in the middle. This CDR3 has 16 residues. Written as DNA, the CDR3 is TGTGCCAGTAGTAGGGCACCAAAGAGCTACAATCAGCCCCAGCATTTT. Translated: CASSRAPKSYNQPQHF.

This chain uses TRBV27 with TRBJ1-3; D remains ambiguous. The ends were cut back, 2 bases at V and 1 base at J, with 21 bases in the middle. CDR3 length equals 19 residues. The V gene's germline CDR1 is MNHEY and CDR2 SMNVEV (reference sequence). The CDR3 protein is CASSLQPPLGPTSGNTIYF. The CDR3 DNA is TGTGCCAGCAGTTTACAGCCCCCCTTGGGCCCTACGTCTGGAAACACCATATATTTT.

The CDR3, as DNA: TGTGCCAGCAGCCCCATCAGGGTCCTAGATGGCTACACCTTC. Its translation is CASSPIRVLDGYTF. The chain uses TRBV28 and TRBJ1-2, with D possibly matching TRBD1 (5 bases). The ends were cut back, 6 bases at V and 6 bases at J, with 17 bases in the middle. Germline V gene lookup returns CDR1 MDHEN and CDR2 SYDVKM. CDR3 length: 14 residues.

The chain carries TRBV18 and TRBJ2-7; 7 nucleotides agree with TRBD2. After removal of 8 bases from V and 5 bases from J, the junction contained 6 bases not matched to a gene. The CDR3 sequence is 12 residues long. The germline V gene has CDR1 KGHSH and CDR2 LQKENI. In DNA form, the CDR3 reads TGTGCCAGCACTAGACTAGCCCACGAGCAGTACTTC. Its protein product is CASTRLAHEQYF.

CDR3 sequence reads: CASSFGDTIYF. Here the CDR3 DNA reads TGTGCCAGCAGTTTCGGAGACACCATATATTTT. The V call is TRBV12-3 or TRBV12-4, the J call TRBJ1-3; no clear D gene. V shed 3 bases and J shed 8 bases, with 5 bases lying between them. The CDR3 extends over 11 amino acids.

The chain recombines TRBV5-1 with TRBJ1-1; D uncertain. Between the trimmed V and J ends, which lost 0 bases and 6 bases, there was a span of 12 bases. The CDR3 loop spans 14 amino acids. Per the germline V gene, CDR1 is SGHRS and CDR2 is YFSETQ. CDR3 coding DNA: TGCGCCAGCAGCTTGGCTTACAGTGACGCTGAAGCTTTCTTT. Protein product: CASSLAYSDAEAFF.

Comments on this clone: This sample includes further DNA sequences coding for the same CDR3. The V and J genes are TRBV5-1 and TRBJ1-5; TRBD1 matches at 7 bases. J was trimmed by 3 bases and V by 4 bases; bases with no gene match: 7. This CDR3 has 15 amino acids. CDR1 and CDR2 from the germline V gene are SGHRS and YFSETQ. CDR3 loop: CASSLEGGSNQPQHF. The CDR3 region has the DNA TGCGCCAGCAGCCTAGAAGGGGGCTCCAATCAGCCCCAGCATTTT.

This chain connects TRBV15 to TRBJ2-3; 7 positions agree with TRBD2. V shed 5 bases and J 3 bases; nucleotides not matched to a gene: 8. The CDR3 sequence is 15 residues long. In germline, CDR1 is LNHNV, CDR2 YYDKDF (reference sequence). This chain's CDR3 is CATSGGGSLTDTQYF. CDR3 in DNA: TGTGCCACCAGCGGAGGCGGGAGCTTGACAGATACGCAGTATTTT.

The CDR3 is CASSLLPVGTGEQYF. CDR3 nucleotides: TGTGCCAGCAGTTTATTACCCGTCGGCACGGGGGAGCAGTACTTC. J is TRBJ2-7 and V is TRBV28; the D gene is possibly TRBD2 (5 bases). V was clipped by 1 base and J by 7 bases, with 17 bases between them. CDR3 length equals 15 residues. Germline V lookup: CDR1 MDHEN, CDR2 SYDVKM.